Below, one TCR beta chain is given with its context. Its antigen is currently not known. No much larger clone is present one base from it, and per-base qualities are unavailable. This record comes from a study of T cell changes during pregnancy in multiple sclerosis (dated by TCRdb to the late 2010s). In terms of the full investigation: The study looked at changes in the T cell repertoire across pregnancy in women with multiple sclerosis.

The method was the immunoSEQ multiplex PCR assay. This immuneACCESS table, as held by TCRdb, lists in-frame sequences with V and J called but not all clones. Of the missing ones, under half trace to an unresolved V gene in checked studies; the others have no known cause. The sample table lists tens of thousands of clones, roughly 90% of them with a count of one. Approximately 3% of the sample lies in the top ten. CDR3 length: 13 amino acids, cysteine to phenylalanine. Of the read, only the CDR3 DNA is kept; its 39 bases are in frame from base 1. From the germline V gene, CDR1 is MNHEY and CDR2 is SVGAGI. V is pruned by 5 bases and J by 3 bases, leaving 1 base of the junction without a gene match.

The sample was peripheral blood, taken in the first trimester of pregnancy. The chain joins TRBV6-5 to TRBJ2-3; TRBD2 lines up with 8 middle nucleotides. This clonotype was sampled from a female donor in good health, enrolled as a control in a pregnancy study. The CDR3 sequence is CASSGTRTDTQYF. Here is the DNA: TGTGCCAGCAGTGGGACTAGAACAGATACGCAGTATTTT.